This T cell receptor (beta chain) was recorded in a study of human thymus T cells. Study outcomes and limitations: Related research examined unrelated individuals and reported that their thymic repertoires overlapped highly. Usage of V and J genes appeared biased in thymic and blood repertoires.

Corrective heart surgery yielded resections, and these provided the thymus tissue. Healthy Finnish infants undergoing corrective surgery for congenital heart defects provided the donor material. About this clone: Its antigen is not known.

The data were produced by immunoSEQ multiplex PCR, yet TCRdb's version contains in-frame clones alone and is incomplete. This table has roughly 130,000 clones, about 94% appearing once. The ends lost 1 base at V and 1 base at J; junction bases unmatched: 2. This CDR3 comprises 15 residues. Germline V gives CDR1 LGHNA, CDR2 YNFKEQ. The sequencing sample was made of thymus tissue. The clonotype comes from a boy under two years old with a congenital heart defect but otherwise immunologically healthy. The V call is TRBV4-2, the J call TRBJ2-7, with 9 bases identical to TRBD2. The CDR3 sequence: CASSQGSGGSYEQYF. For the CDR3, the DNA is TGTGCCAGCAGCCAAGGAAGCGGGGGGTCCTACGAGCAGTACTTC.